This entry features one T cell receptor beta chain sequence. The antigen is unknown. The sample originates from a study of graft-versus-host responses after intestinal transplantation. Turning to the study itself: All recipients were transplanted with multivisceral, liver-intestinal, or isolated intestinal grafts. All recipients got anti-thymocyte globulin induction, then tacrolimus and steroids for approximately 3 years. Study-wide points: Early post-transplant declines in HvG were associated with peak levels of circulating GvH clones. Graft-donor T cell macrochimerism in patients accompanied high graft-versus-host to host-versus-graft clonal ratios in allografts.

Germline CDR1 and CDR2: SGHRS and YFSETQ. The CDR3 is 15 amino acids. Trimming took off 0 bases at V and 0 bases at J, with 9 bases between the two ends. Sample time point: postoperative day 105 after intestinal transplantation (dayNNNN = postoperative day). Assay used: immunoSEQ multiplex PCR; TCRdb lists only in-frame clones, some missing. The data hold 12,000 or so clones, with approximately 90% observed a single time. Sequencing used PBMCs, obtained 105 days after intestinal transplantation. This TCR was recovered from a human patient who received an intestinal transplant, so some T cells may come from the graft donor. The J gene is TRBJ1-1, the V gene TRBV5-1; D unclear. The CDR3 DNA reads TGCGCCAGCAGCTTGGAATCCGTACTGAACACTGAAGCTTTCTTT. Translation gives CASSLESVLNTEAFF.